This T cell receptor (beta chain) was sequenced during a study of immune evolution from preneoplasia to lung adenocarcinoma. Notes on the study in general: Compared with EGFR-mutant or double wild-type lesions, KRAS-mutant nodules were more clonal. Later-stage lesions seemingly showed higher T cell density and diversity than normal lung.

Between about 2014 and 2018, patients underwent resection in Japan or China. H&E slides confirmed each diagnosis, reviewed by two pathologists independently. V was shortened by 4 bases and J by 5 bases, with 31 bases between the two germline ends. CDR1 SGHRS and CDR2 YFSETQ come from the germline V gene. The CDR3 has 19 residues. With regard to this clone: As yet, its antigen is unknown.

The table came from immunoSEQ multiplex PCR; TCRdb's copy has only in-frame clones and leaves some out. The data hold fewer than 50,000 clones, with less than 85% observed a single time. The V call is TRBV5-1, the J call TRBJ2-7; possibly TRBD2 for D (6 bases). The material sequenced was FFPE invasive lung adenocarcinoma tissue. This clonotype was sampled from a person aged 55 to 75 with lung adenocarcinoma. The DNA for the CDR3 is TGCGCCAGCAGCGCTCGGCCCGTGATAACTAGCACTGTGAGGGACGAGCAGTACTTC. The encoded protein is CASSARPVITSTVRDEQYF.